This passage covers 13 T cell receptor beta chains from one sample sequenced in a study of regulatory T cells in long-lasting Graves disease. Specified time point: persistent/refractory GD, antithyroid drugs over 5 years with positive TRAb. PBMC RNA served as the TCR library source. Library construction for TCR beta used iRepertoire HTBI primers and Arm-PCR of CDR3 regions. TCRdb ran MiXCR on the multiplex PCR reads and lists one entry per CDR3 protein. The sample lists more than 650,000 distinct CDR3 sequences, around 30% seen once, with 40% to 55% in the top ten. Specimen: peripheral blood mononuclear cells (PBMCs), collected when the disease was refractory, from a patient treated with antithyroid drugs. Receptors originate from a female donor with Graves disease.

This chain uses TRBV5-4 with TRBJ1-2, with TRBD1 as a possible D gene (6 bases). The CDR3 extends over 16 amino acids. Germline V gives CDR1 SGHNT, CDR2 YYREEE (reference sequence). Between the trimmed V and J ends, which lost 2 bases and 4 bases, there was a span of 18 bases. In DNA form, the CDR3 reads TGTGCCAGCAGCTTAGACGGCTGGGGGGCAGGCTATGGCTACACCTTC. Its translation: CASSLDGWGAGYGYTF.

This clonotype was seen a few times. This chain joins TRBV29-1 and TRBJ1-1, with 10 bases lining up with TRBD1. The ends lost 0 bases at V and 11 bases at J; junction bases unmatched: 3. The length of the CDR3 is 12 residues. Germline loops: CDR1 SQVTM, CDR2 ANQGSEA. As DNA, the CDR3 is TGCAGCGTTGAAGAAGACAGGGGGCTGGCTTTCTTT. This gives the protein CSVEEDRGLAFF.

The chain joins TRBV7-9 to TRBJ1-5; 7 bases map to TRBD1. The V segment lost 1 base and the J segment 1 base; nucleotides outside the gene matches: 4. Germline loops: CDR1 SEHNR, CDR2 FQNEAQ (reference sequence). This CDR3 is 16 amino acids long. CDR3 loop: CASSLVGTVSNQPQHF. Here the CDR3 DNA reads TGTGCCAGCAGCTTAGTAGGGACAGTGAGCAATCAGCCCCAGCATTTT.

V usage is TRBV6-1 and J usage is TRBJ2-6; 12 positions match TRBD2. CDR3 length equals 20 residues. Trimming removed 0 bases from V and 1 base from J; junction bases left unmatched: 7. Germline CDR1 MNHNS, CDR2 SASEGT. CDR3 sequence (DNA): TGTGCCAGCAGTGAAGCGCTGAGACTAGCGGGAGAATCTGGGGCCAACGTCCTGACTTTC. Translation: CASSEALRLAGESGANVLTF.

This clonotype came up many times. The chain uses TRBV11-2 and TRBJ2-7, with TRBD1 matching over 8 bases. Germline assignment: CDR1 SGHAT and CDR2 FQNNGV. This CDR3 is built from 12 residues. V lost 3 bases to trimming and J lost 9 bases; unmatched junction nucleotides: 4. The CDR3 spells CASSFTGGGQYF. The CDR3 bases are TGTGCCAGCAGCTTTACAGGGGGAGGGCAGTACTTC.

The V and J genes are TRBV7-3 and TRBJ1-1; D remains ambiguous. The germline V gene has CDR1 SGHTA and CDR2 FQGTGA. This CDR3 has 14 amino acids. Trimming took off 5 bases at V and 5 bases at J, with 15 bases between the two ends. In nucleotides, the CDR3 is TGTGCCAGCAGCCCGGACCCCGAGGCGACTGAAGCTTTCTTT. It translates to CASSPDPEATEAFF.

The V call is TRBV11-2, the J call TRBJ2-7; D ambiguous. Trimming stripped 5 bases from V and 4 bases from J, with 21 bases between. This CDR3 region has 16 residues. Germline loops: CDR1 SGHAT, CDR2 FQNNGV. CDR3 in amino acids: CASSPPWVGISYEQYF. Written as DNA, the CDR3 is TGTGCCAGCAGCCCCCCCTGGGTGGGAATCTCTTACGAGCAGTACTTC.

This clonotype was seen a handful of times. The rearrangement joins TRBV7-9 to TRBJ1-2; the D is unclear. The CDR3 covers 13 residues. The V gene lost 4 bases and the J gene lost 3 bases, with 9 bases spanning the gap. Germline V lookup: CDR1 SEHNR, CDR2 FQNEAQ (reference sequence). CDR3 amino acids: CASSSGSYYGYTF. CDR3 nucleotides: TGTGCCAGCAGCTCCGGTTCATACTATGGCTACACCTTC.

This clonotype turned up a few times. The CDR3 coding sequence is TGTGCCAGCAGCCCCGGGGAGAGAGAGACCCAGTACTTC. Residues: CASSPGERETQYF. The chain joins TRBV6-4 to TRBJ2-5; D perhaps matches TRBD2 (5 bases). Germline V gives CDR1 MRHNA, CDR2 SNTAGT. The CDR3 is 13 residues long. V lost 6 bases to trimming and J lost 4 bases, with 12 bases between them.

V is TRBV7-2 and J is TRBJ1-3, with a possible D match to TRBD1 (6 bases). Germline V gives CDR1 SGHTA, CDR2 FQGNSA. The ends were cut back, 0 bases at V and 4 bases at J, with 16 bases in the middle. The CDR3 contains 17 residues. The CDR3 bases are TGTGCCAGCAGCTTAGCTGGCCAGGGGCTCGGGGGAAACACCATATATTTT. Translation gives CASSLAGQGLGGNTIYF.

The chain employs TRBV11-2 and TRBJ2-1; the D is unclear. V was pared by 5 bases and J by 5 bases, with 7 bases between. Germline values: CDR1 SGHAT, CDR2 FQNNGV. This CDR3 has 12 amino acids. CDR3 protein: CASSLLNNEQFF. CDR3 in DNA: TGTGCCAGCAGCCTTCTGAACAATGAGCAGTTCTTC. The whole variable domain, filled in from reference TRBV11-2 and TRBJ2-1, reads EAGVAQSPRYKIIEKRQSVAFWCNPISGHATLYWYQQILGQGPKLLIQFQNNGVVDDSQLPKDRFSAERLKGVDSTLKIQPAKLEDSAVYLCASSLLNNEQFFGPGTRLTVL.

There are many counts of this clonotype. V is TRBV13 and J is TRBJ2-5, with a tentative D call TRBD2 (6 bases). V was pared by 5 bases and J by 5 bases, with 18 bases between. Germline assignment: CDR1 PRHDT and CDR2 FYEKMQ (reference sequence). This CDR3 contains 15 residues. CDR3 nucleotides: TGTGCCAGCAGCGAGGGACTCAACCGGGTCGAGACCCAGTACTTC. This translates into CASSEGLNRVETQYF.

The chain combines TRBV6-5 with TRBJ2-4, with 7 bases identical to TRBD1. J lost 0 bases, V lost 1 base, and 6 bases had no gene match. Germline CDR1 and CDR2: MNHEY and SVGAGI. This CDR3 is built from 17 residues. CDR3 sequence reads: CASSYFGQAQAKNIQYF. The CDR3 coding sequence is TGTGCCAGCAGTTACTTTGGACAGGCCCAAGCCAAAAACATTCAGTACTTC.